A selection of T cell receptor beta chains follows, all from one sample in a study of human T cells and chemical hapten exposure. One entry per CDR3 protein results from TCRdb running MiXCR on the RACE reads. The data show approximately 120,000 distinct CDR3 sequences, roughly 9% seen once. Material: whole blood, obtained in connection with sensitization to the hapten diphenylcyclopropenone (DPC). Receptors were obtained from a woman aged 40 to 50 with alopecia areata. Some clones in this sample may be carry-over from other donors' samples. Both conserved end residues are part of each CDR3. D genes are given only for firm matches. Where a row states a size, it is once, few, many or the class of an expanded clone; other rows omit it.

V gene: TRBV6-5; CDR3 length: 15; clone size: many; D gene: NA; J gene: TRBJ2-7; CDR3 DNA: TGTGCCAGCAGTTACCGGGGCTATAGCTCCTACGAGCAGTACTTC; CDR3 protein: CASSYRGYSSYEQYF
V gene: TRBV2; CDR3 length: 14; clone size: NA; D gene: NA; J gene: TRBJ2-2; CDR3 DNA: TGTGCCAGCGGGACGGGGGTACGCACCGGGGAGCTGTTTTTT; CDR3 protein: CASGTGVRTGELFF
V gene: TRBV2; CDR3 length: 12; clone size: NA; D gene: NA; J gene: TRBJ1-6; CDR3 DNA: TGTGCCAGCGCTTTTGGAGATTCACCCCTCCACTTT; CDR3 protein: CASAFGDSPLHF
V gene: TRBV5-4; CDR3 length: 17; clone size: few; D gene: NA; J gene: TRBJ2-1; CDR3 DNA: TGTGCCAGCAGCTTCGGGTTCGCAGTAAGCTCCTACAATGAGCAGTTCTTC; CDR3 protein: CASSFGFAVSSYNEQFF
V gene: TRBV4-1; CDR3 length: 16; clone size: many; D gene: NA; J gene: TRBJ1-1; CDR3 DNA: TGCGCCAGCAGCGGCCTTCTTCCGGGACTGGGCACTGAAGCTTTCTTT; CDR3 protein: CASSGLLPGLGTEAFF
V gene: TRBV6-2/TRBV6-3; CDR3 length: 16; clone size: many; D gene: NA; J gene: TRBJ1-1; CDR3 DNA: TGTGCCAGCAGAGGCGTTGCCAGGGCGATGATTACTGAAGCTTTCTTT; CDR3 protein: CASRGVARAMITEAFF
V gene: TRBV4-1; CDR3 length: 14; clone size: few; D gene: NA; J gene: TRBJ2-2; CDR3 DNA: TGCGCCAGCAGCCTGGAAGTTCATACCGGGGAGCTGTTTTTT; CDR3 protein: CASSLEVHTGELFF
V gene: TRBV2; CDR3 length: 14; clone size: NA; D gene: TRBD1; J gene: TRBJ1-6; CDR3 DNA: TGTGCCAGCGGGGGACAGGGGTATAATTCACCCCTCCACTTT; CDR3 protein: CASGGQGYNSPLHF
V gene: TRBV29-1; CDR3 length: 12; clone size: NA; D gene: NA; J gene: TRBJ2-2; CDR3 DNA: TGCAGCGTTATCCGGGGGGCAGGGGAGCTGTTTTTT; CDR3 protein: CSVIRGAGELFF
V gene: TRBV27; CDR3 length: 13; clone size: NA; D gene: TRBD1; J gene: TRBJ1-2; CDR3 DNA: TGTGCCAGCAGGGGGGACAGCCTTTATGGCTACACCTTC; CDR3 protein: CASRGDSLYGYTF
V gene: TRBV7-8; CDR3 length: 15; clone size: few; D gene: TRBD1; J gene: TRBJ1-4; CDR3 DNA: TGTGCCAGTAGGGGACCGGGACAGGATAATGAAAAACTGTTTTTT; CDR3 protein: CASRGPGQDNEKLFF
V gene: TRBV5-1; CDR3 length: 14; clone size: NA; D gene: NA; J gene: TRBJ2-2; CDR3 DNA: TGCGCCAGCAGCTTGGGAAAGGCCACCGGGGAGCTGTTTTTT; CDR3 protein: CASSLGKATGELFF
V gene: TRBV7-2; CDR3 length: 13; clone size: many; D gene: TRBD1; J gene: TRBJ2-7; CDR3 DNA: TGTGCCAGCAGCTCACAGGGGAAGGGCGAGCAGTACTTC; CDR3 protein: CASSSQGKGEQYF
V gene: TRBV28; CDR3 length: 11; clone size: few; D gene: NA; J gene: TRBJ1-2; CDR3 DNA: TGTGCCAGCAAAACAGGCTATGGCTACACCTTC; CDR3 protein: CASKTGYGYTF
V gene: TRBV12-3/TRBV12-4; CDR3 length: 14; clone size: few; D gene: NA; J gene: TRBJ2-1; CDR3 DNA: TGTGCCAGCGGGACCGCTAGCTCCTACAATGAGCAGTTCTTC; CDR3 protein: CASGTASSYNEQFF
V gene: TRBV6-2/TRBV6-3; CDR3 length: 15; clone size: few; D gene: TRBD1; J gene: TRBJ2-5; CDR3 DNA: TGTGCCAGCAGTTCCAGGGGGCATTCCCAAGAGACCCAGTACTTC; CDR3 protein: CASSSRGHSQETQYF
V gene: TRBV11-2; CDR3 length: 13; clone size: NA; D gene: NA; J gene: TRBJ1-2; CDR3 DNA: TGTGCCAGCAGCCAGGGGATCGACTATGGCTACACCTTC; CDR3 protein: CASSQGIDYGYTF
V gene: TRBV28; CDR3 length: 16; clone size: NA; D gene: NA; J gene: TRBJ1-1; CDR3 DNA: TGTGCCAGCAGTTTATATATTGGGCAGCTGAACACTGAAGCTTTCTTT; CDR3 protein: CASSLYIGQLNTEAFF
V gene: TRBV12-3/TRBV12-4; CDR3 length: 13; clone size: NA; D gene: NA; J gene: TRBJ2-5; CDR3 DNA: TGTGCCAGCAGTCCGGGGGGCCGTGAGACCCAGTACTTC; CDR3 protein: CASSPGGRETQYF
V gene: TRBV20-1; CDR3 length: 16; clone size: few; D gene: TRBD1; J gene: TRBJ2-7; CDR3 DNA: TGCAGTGCTAGTCCCCCGCGAGGGACAGGGCCCTACGAGCAGTACTTC; CDR3 protein: CSASPPRGTGPYEQYF
V gene: TRBV12-3/TRBV12-4; CDR3 length: 18; clone size: many; D gene: TRBD1; J gene: TRBJ1-2; CDR3 DNA: TGTGCCAGCAGTGCCGCCCCGGGACAGATCGGGCTAGGCTATGGCTACACCTTC; CDR3 protein: CASSAAPGQIGLGYGYTF
V gene: TRBV27; CDR3 length: 14; clone size: NA; D gene: TRBD1; J gene: TRBJ1-1; CDR3 DNA: TGTGCCAGCAGTTTCCGACAGGGCGGGACTGAAGCTTTCTTT; CDR3 protein: CASSFRQGGTEAFF
V gene: TRBV6-5; CDR3 length: 14; clone size: NA; D gene: TRBD1; J gene: TRBJ2-7; CDR3 DNA: TGTGCCAGCAGTTATTACAGGGGTTCCTACGAGCAGTACTTC; CDR3 protein: CASSYYRGSYEQYF
V gene: TRBV12-3/TRBV12-4; CDR3 length: 15; clone size: many; D gene: TRBD2; J gene: TRBJ2-1; CDR3 DNA: TGTGCCAGCAGCCAACTAGCGGGGGGTTGGAATGAGCAGTTCTTC; CDR3 protein: CASSQLAGGWNEQFF
V gene: TRBV5-5; CDR3 length: 17; clone size: many; D gene: NA; J gene: TRBJ1-1; CDR3 DNA: TGTGCCAGCAGCTTCTGGGTACCCGCCGATATGAACACTGAAGTTTTCTTT; CDR3 protein: CASSFWVPADMNTEVFF
V gene: TRBV29-1; CDR3 length: 15; clone size: many; D gene: TRBD1; J gene: TRBJ1-1; CDR3 DNA: TGCAGCGTTCGGCGGGACAGGGGCGAATCGACTGAAGCTTTCTTT; CDR3 protein: CSVRRDRGESTEAFF
V gene: TRBV11-2; CDR3 length: 14; clone size: NA; D gene: NA; J gene: TRBJ1-2; CDR3 DNA: TGTGCCAGCAGCTTTCCAGGGTCGAACTATGGCTACACCTTC; CDR3 protein: CASSFPGSNYGYTF